These 19 T cell receptor beta chains were all obtained from the same sample, sequenced in a study of shared clonotypes between healthy human individuals. Naive CD8 cells lacked CD45RO and underwent positive selection for CCR7, leaving out terminally differentiated effector memory CD45RA+ cells. This table comes from immunoSEQ multiplex PCR, and its TCRdb copy is limited to in-frame clones, with some not included. Of more than 2 million clones in the sample, about 93% were seen once. Input material: naive CD8+ T cells from PBMCs. Receptors originate from a man younger than 30 in good health. Some clones in this sample may be carry-over from other donors' samples.

The chain employs TRBV5-8 and TRBJ2-2; D unresolved. Germline CDR1 reads SGHTS; CDR2 reads YDEGEE. The CDR3 covers 15 residues. With 3 bases removed from V and 4 bases from J, the gap between germline ends came to 13 bases. The DNA of the CDR3 is TGTGCCAGCAGCTCATTAAGAAGTGGCACCGGGGAGCTGTTTTTT. Translating it yields CASSSLRSGTGELFF.

The chain joins TRBV7-9 to TRBJ1-1; 8 positions agree with TRBD1. The CDR3 sequence is 12 residues long. CDR1 is SEHNR and CDR2 is FQNEAQ in the germline V gene (reference sequence). V gave up 5 bases and J gave up 7 bases; unmatched junction bases: 3. The CDR3 region has the DNA TGTGCCAGCAGCCCCGACAGGGGTGAAGCTTTCTTT. Amino acid sequence: CASSPDRGEAFF.

This clone was recorded a few times. The same CDR3 can be traced to other DNA sequences in this sample. The chain is built from TRBV9 and TRBJ2-1, with TRBD2 as a possible D gene (5 bases). The CDR3 sequence is 13 residues long. Between the trimmed V and J ends, which lost 0 bases and 8 bases, there was a span of 9 bases. Germline V CDR1 and CDR2: SGDLS, YYNGEE. The CDR3, as DNA: TGTGCCAGCAGCGTAGTAGCGCGGGATGAGCAGTTCTTC. It encodes CASSVVARDEQFF.

The chain joins TRBV5-4 to TRBJ1-1, with D perhaps matching TRBD1 (5 bases). Trimming pared 4 bases from V and 0 bases from J, leaving 10 bases between. Per germline, CDR1 SGHNT and CDR2 YYREEE (reference sequence). The CDR3 length is 14 residues. CDR3 loop: CASSLGVMNTEAFF. CDR3 bases: TGTGCCAGCAGCCTAGGGGTAATGAACACTGAAGCTTTCTTT.

This rearrangement joins TRBV2 to TRBJ2-7, with 11 positions matching TRBD1. This CDR3 comprises 16 residues. J gave up 0 bases and V 5 bases, and 6 bases lay outside the gene matches. CDR1 and CDR2 (germline): SNHLY, FYNNEI. This CDR3 reads CASSLFGQGASYEQYF. DNA of the CDR3: TGTGCCAGCAGTCTCTTCGGACAGGGGGCCTCCTACGAGCAGTACTTC.

This clone was recorded a few times. The chain employs TRBV27 and TRBJ2-2; 7 bases are a match to TRBD2. The V segment lost 8 bases and the J segment 6 bases; nucleotides outside the gene matches: 6. Germline CDR1 MNHEY, CDR2 SMNVEV (reference sequence). The CDR3 contains 13 residues. The CDR3 DNA sequence: TGTGCCAGCGGCGCCGGACTAGCCGGGGAGCTGTTTTTT. Its translation is CASGAGLAGELFF.

The chain combines TRBV29-1 with TRBJ2-5, with 8 positions matching TRBD1. In germline, CDR1 is SQVTM, CDR2 ANQGSEA. The CDR3 runs 14 residues. The junction had 11 bases not matched to a gene; V was cut back by 7 bases and J by 4 bases. CDR3 nucleotides: TGCAGCGCCCACAGGGGGTGGGTAGGAGAGACCCAGTACTTC. Translating it yields CSAHRGWVGETQYF.

This clone was seen once. The J gene is TRBJ1-2, the V gene TRBV7-9; 8 bases match TRBD1. Trimming cost V 5 bases and J 8 bases; bases outside gene matches: 10. Germline V CDR1 and CDR2: SEHNR, FQNEAQ (reference sequence). CDR3 size: 14 residues. CDR3 nucleotide sequence: TGTGCCAGCAGCGGGAGGACAGGGTTGAGAGGCTACACCTTC. Translated: CASSGRTGLRGYTF.

On this clone: The same CDR3 can be traced to other DNA sequences in this sample. V is TRBV27 and J is TRBJ2-1; 7 nucleotides line up with TRBD2. V lost 0 bases, J lost 0 bases, and 2 bases stayed unmatched. Germline V gene lookup returns CDR1 MNHEY and CDR2 SMNVEV (reference sequence). The CDR3 runs 16 residues. CDR3 sequence: CASSLSAGDSYNEQFF. CDR3 bases: TGTGCCAGCAGTTTATCCGCGGGAGACTCCTACAATGAGCAGTTCTTC.

The chain is built from TRBV15 and TRBJ2-7; 7 nucleotides match TRBD1. This CDR3 has 16 amino acids. Trimming removed 4 bases from V and 0 bases from J; junction bases left unmatched: 9. Germline V gene sequence: CDR1 LNHNV, CDR2 YYDKDF (reference sequence). The CDR3 loop is CATSTSDRMSSYEQYF. In nucleotides, the CDR3 is TGTGCCACCAGCACGTCGGACAGGATGAGCTCCTACGAGCAGTACTTC.

J is TRBJ1-5 and V is TRBV28; 7 bases are a match to TRBD1. The V segment lost 6 bases and the J segment 7 bases; nucleotides outside the gene matches: 12. The CDR3 is 15 residues long. Looked up from germline, CDR1 is MDHEN and CDR2 is SYDVKM. In nucleotides, the CDR3 is TGTGCCAGCAGCCAAGGACTTACAGGGGAGCAGCCCCAGCATTTT. Protein: CASSQGLTGEQPQHF.

The chain employs TRBV4-2 and TRBJ1-6; no clear D. The CDR3 spans 15 residues. The V gene's germline CDR1 is LGHNA and CDR2 YNFKEQ. V was clipped by 0 bases and J by 5 bases, with 8 bases between them. The CDR3 region is CASSQDGPDNSPLHF. CDR3 nucleotides: TGTGCCAGCAGCCAAGATGGGCCAGATAATTCACCCCTCCACTTT.

The V and J genes are TRBV7-9 and TRBJ2-3; D is uncertain. Trimming shortened V by 6 bases and J by 0 bases, and 13 bases separated the two germline ends. The germline V gene has CDR1 SEHNR and CDR2 FQNEAQ (reference sequence). The CDR3 is 15 amino acids. This CDR3 reads CASSSWWRSTDTQYF. CDR3 in DNA: TGTGCCAGCAGTTCTTGGTGGCGGAGCACAGATACGCAGTATTTT.

The rearrangement links TRBV28 to TRBJ2-1; 9 positions match TRBD1. Germline V gives CDR1 MDHEN, CDR2 SYDVKM. With 6 bases clipped from V and 0 bases from J, the junction kept 3 bases outside the gene matches. CDR3 length: 15 residues. Written as DNA, the CDR3 is TGTGCCAGCAGGTTGGACAGGGGCTCCTACAATGAGCAGTTCTTC. Amino acid sequence: CASRLDRGSYNEQFF.

V and J are TRBV7-6 and TRBJ2-3, with 9 bases identical to TRBD2. V gave up 5 bases and J gave up 2 bases; unmatched junction bases: 8. This CDR3 contains 16 residues. The V gene's germline CDR1 is SGHVS and CDR2 FNYEAQ. The DNA of the CDR3 is TGTGCCAGCAGCCCCCGGGCTAGCGGGGTCACAGATACGCAGTATTTT. Protein: CASSPRASGVTDTQYF. Combining the CDR3 with reference TRBV7-6 and TRBJ2-3 gives the whole variable domain GAGVSQSPRYKVTKRGQDVALRCDPISGHVSLYWYRQALGQGPEFLTYFNYEAQQDKSGLPNDRFSAERPEGSISTLTIQRTEQRDSAMYRCASSPRASGVTDTQYFGPGTRLTVL.

The chain links TRBV9 to TRBJ2-7; D is uncertain. This CDR3 spans 15 amino acids. Germline CDR1 and CDR2: SGDLS and YYNGEE. Trimming took 4 bases from V and 0 from J, leaving 14 bases between them. CDR3 nucleotides: TGTGCCAGCAGCCCACCCCCTCCGAGCTCCTACGAGCAGTACTTC. It yields the protein CASSPPPPSSYEQYF.

V and J are TRBV21-1 and TRBJ2-7; TRBD2 is the table's D call, not checked against the DNA. TRBV21-1 is reported as a pseudogene. The CDR3 runs to 16 residues. The CDR3 coding sequence is TGTGCCAGCAGCAAAGCGGTAGCGGGGTTCTCCTACGAGCAGTACTTC. As protein: CASSKAVAGFSYEQYF.

The chain combines TRBV7-8 with TRBJ2-7; D possibly corresponds to TRBD2 (5 bases). V gave up 5 bases and J gave up 2 bases, with 16 bases separating them. Germline V gene lookup returns CDR1 SGHVS and CDR2 FQNEAQ. The CDR3 is made up of 15 amino acids. The DNA of the CDR3 is TGTGCCAGCAGCGCGGGTCTCGGAGCGGCCTACGAGCAGTACTTC. It codes for CASSAGLGAAYEQYF. The complete variable domain, with remaining parts taken from reference TRBV7-8 and TRBJ2-7, reads GAGVSQSPRYKVAKRGQDVALRCDPISGHVSLFWYQQALGQGPEFLTYFQNEAQLDKSGLPSDRFFAERPEGSVSTLKIQRTQQEDSAVYLCASSAGLGAAYEQYFGPGTRLTVT.

J is TRBJ1-5 and V is TRBV19; 7 nucleotides match TRBD1. CDR3 length: 13 amino acids. Germline lookup yields CDR1 LNHDA and CDR2 SQIVND (reference sequence). The J segment lost 7 bases and the V segment lost 4 bases, leaving 4 bases of the junction unmatched. The CDR3 coding sequence is TGTGCCAGTAGTAACAGGGGTGTGCAGCCCCAGCATTTT. Translated: CASSNRGVQPQHF.